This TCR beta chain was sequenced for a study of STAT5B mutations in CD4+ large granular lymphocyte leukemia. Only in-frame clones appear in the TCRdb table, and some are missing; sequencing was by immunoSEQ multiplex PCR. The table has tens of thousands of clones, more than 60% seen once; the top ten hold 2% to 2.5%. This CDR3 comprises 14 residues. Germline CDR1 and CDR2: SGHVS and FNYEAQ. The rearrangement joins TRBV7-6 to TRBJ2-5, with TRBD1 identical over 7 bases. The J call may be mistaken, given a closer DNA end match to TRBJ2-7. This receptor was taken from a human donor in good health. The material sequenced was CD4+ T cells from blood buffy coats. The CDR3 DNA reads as TGTGCCAGCAGCTTATCGGCAGGGGGTTACGAGCAGTACTTC. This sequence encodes CASSLSAGGYEQYF.